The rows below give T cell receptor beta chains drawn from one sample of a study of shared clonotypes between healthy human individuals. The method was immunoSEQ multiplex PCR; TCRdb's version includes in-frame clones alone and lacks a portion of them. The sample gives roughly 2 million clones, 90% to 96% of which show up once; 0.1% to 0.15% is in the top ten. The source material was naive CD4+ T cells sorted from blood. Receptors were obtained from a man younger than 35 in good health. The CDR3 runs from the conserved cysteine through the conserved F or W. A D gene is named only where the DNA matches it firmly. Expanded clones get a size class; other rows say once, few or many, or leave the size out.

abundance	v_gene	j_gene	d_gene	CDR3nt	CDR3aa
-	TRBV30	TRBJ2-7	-	TGTGCCTGGAGTGTCGGAGGGGACTCCTACGAGCAGTACTTC	CAWSVGGDSYEQYF
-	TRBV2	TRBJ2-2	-	TGTGCCAGCAGCAGTACTAGGGCCGGGGAGCTGTTTTTT	CASSSTRAGELFF
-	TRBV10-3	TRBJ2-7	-	TGTGCCATCAGCTCTGGGGGAAATGAGCAGTACTTC	CAISSGGNEQYF
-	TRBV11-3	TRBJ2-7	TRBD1	TGTGCCAGCAGCTTAGGGGACAGGGAACACGAGCAGTACTTC	CASSLGDREHEQYF
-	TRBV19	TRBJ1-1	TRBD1	TGTGCCAGTAGGGGACAGGGGGCCTTGAACACTGAAGCTTTCTTT	CASRGQGALNTEAFF
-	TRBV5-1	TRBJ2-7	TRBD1	TGCGCCAGCAGCCAGACAGGGGCGGGAGAGCAGTACTTC	CASSQTGAGEQYF
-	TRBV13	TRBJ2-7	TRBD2	TGTGCCAGCAGCTTAGACTCACTAGCGGGAGTTATGCACGAGCAGTACTTC	CASSLDSLAGVMHEQYF
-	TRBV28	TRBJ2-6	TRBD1	TGTGCCAGCAGGGTAACAGGGGCGCGCCGCTCTGGGGCCAACGTCCTGACTTTC	CASRVTGARRSGANVLTF
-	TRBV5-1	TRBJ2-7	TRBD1	TGCGCCAGCAGCTTGGTTGGACAGGGACCCTACGAGCAGTACTTC	CASSLVGQGPYEQYF
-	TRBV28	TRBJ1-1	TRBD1	TGTGCCAGCAGTTCAGGGGGGCGAACTGAAGCTTTCTTT	CASSSGGRTEAFF
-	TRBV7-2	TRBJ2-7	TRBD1	TGTGCCAGCAGCTTGACAGGGGGTCCTACCTACGAGCAGTACTTC	CASSLTGGPTYEQYF
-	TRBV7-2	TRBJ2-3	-	TGTGCCAGCAGCTTAGGCCCAACTAGGACAGATACGCAGTATTTT	CASSLGPTRTDTQYF
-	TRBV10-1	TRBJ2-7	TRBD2	TGCGCCAGCAGTCTTAGCGGGGCCTCCTACGAGCAGTACTTC	CASSLSGASYEQYF
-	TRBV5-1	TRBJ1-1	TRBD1	TGCGCCAGCAGCAAAACCCCGGGACAGGCGAACACTGAAGCTTTCTTT	CASSKTPGQANTEAFF
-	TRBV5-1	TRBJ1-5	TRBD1	TGCGCCAGCAGCTTGGCAGGGGGTGGTAATCAGCCCCAGCATTTT	CASSLAGGGNQPQHF
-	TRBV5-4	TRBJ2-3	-	TGTGCCAGCAGTAATGGTGGCGCCACAGATACGCAGTATTTT	CASSNGGATDTQYF
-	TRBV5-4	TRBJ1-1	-	TGTGCCAGCAGCTGGGATTGGGTTTCGAACACTGAAGCTTTCTTT	CASSWDWVSNTEAFF
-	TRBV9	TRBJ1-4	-	TGTGCCAGCAGCGTAGCTGGCGGGGCGGGCAGAACTAATGAAAAACTGTTTTTT	CASSVAGGAGRTNEKLFF
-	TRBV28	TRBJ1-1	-	TGTGCCAGCAGTTTACAACAGGCTGAAGCTTTCTTT	CASSLQQAEAFF
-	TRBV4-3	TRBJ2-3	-	TGCGCCAGCAGCCAAGATAAACGGGCCACAGATACGCAGTATTTT	CASSQDKRATDTQYF
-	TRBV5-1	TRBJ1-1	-	TGCGCCAGCGGCTCGACAGTGAACACTGAAGCTTTCTTT	CASGSTVNTEAFF
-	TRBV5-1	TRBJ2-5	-	TGCGCCAGCAGCTTGATTGGGGGGCGAGAAGAGACCCAGTACTTC	CASSLIGGREETQYF
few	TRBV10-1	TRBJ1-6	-	TGCGCCAGCAGTGAGTCGTACTCACCCCTCCACTTT	CASSESYSPLHF
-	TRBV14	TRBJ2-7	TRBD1	TGTGCCAGCAGCCCCCGGGACAGTTCCTCCTACGAGCAGTACTTC	CASSPRDSSSYEQYF
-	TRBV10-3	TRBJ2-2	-	TGTGCCATCAGTGATTTCCCCACCACCGGGGAGCTGTTTTTT	CAISDFPTTGELFF
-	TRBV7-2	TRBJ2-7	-	TGTGCCAGCAGCTTAGGCGAGTACGAGCAGTACTTC	CASSLGEYEQYF
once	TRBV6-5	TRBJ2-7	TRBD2	TGTGCCAGCAGTTCCCTCCGGACTAGCGGGAACGAGCCCTACTTC	CASSSLRTSGNEPYF
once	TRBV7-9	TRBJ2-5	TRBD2	TGTGCCAGCAGCCCGGGACTAGCGGGAGGAGAGACCCAGTACTTC	CASSPGLAGGETQYF
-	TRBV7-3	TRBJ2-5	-	TGTGCCAGCAGCTTAAATACCAGGGGAGAGACCCAGTACTTC	CASSLNTRGETQYF
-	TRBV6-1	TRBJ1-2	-	TGTGCCAGCATGAGGGGTATTTCTGGCTACACCTTC	CASMRGISGYTF
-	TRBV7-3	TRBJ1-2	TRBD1	TGTGCCAGCAGCTCTTCCGGGACAGACAACTATGGCTACACCTTC	CASSSSGTDNYGYTF
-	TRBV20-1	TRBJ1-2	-	TGCAGTGCTAGACAGGGGGGCTACACCTTC	CSARQGGYTF
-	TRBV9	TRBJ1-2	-	TGTGCCAGCAGCCCATTCCCAGACTATGGCTACACCTTC	CASSPFPDYGYTF
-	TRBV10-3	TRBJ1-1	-	TGTGCCATCAAGAAACTCATGAACACTGAAGCTTTCTTT	CAIKKLMNTEAFF
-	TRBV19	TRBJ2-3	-	TGTGCCAGTAGTATTGGGGATCCCACAGATACGCAGTATTTT	CASSIGDPTDTQYF
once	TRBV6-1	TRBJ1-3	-	TGTGCCAGCAGTGAAAGCCCGGGAAACACCATATATTTT	CASSESPGNTIYF
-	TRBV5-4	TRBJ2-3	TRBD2	TGTGCCAGCAGCTTGTTTGTAGCGGGGGGCAGCACAGATACGCAGTATTTT	CASSLFVAGGSTDTQYF
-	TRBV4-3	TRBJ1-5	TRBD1	TGCGCCAGCAGCCAGGATCGACAGGGATCGAATCAGCCCCAGCATTTT	CASSQDRQGSNQPQHF
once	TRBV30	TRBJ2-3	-	TGTGCCTGGCAAAGGGACCCCTTTTCGGCAGATACGCAGTATTTT	CAWQRDPFSADTQYF
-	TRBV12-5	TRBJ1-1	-	TGTGCTAGTGGGACCGGGACAAACACTGAAGCTTTCTTT	CASGTGTNTEAFF
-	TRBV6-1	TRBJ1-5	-	TGTGCCAGCAGTGAAGCGCTACTACGGGGCGGAAGGCAGCCCCAGCATTTT	CASSEALLRGGRQPQHF
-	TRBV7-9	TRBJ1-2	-	TGTGCCAGCAGCTTAGGAAGAGCGGGCCAGAACTATGGCTACACCTTC	CASSLGRAGQNYGYTF
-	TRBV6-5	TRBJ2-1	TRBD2	TGTGCCAGCCGTGGGCGGGAGCTCTCGAATGAGCAGTTCTTC	CASRGRELSNEQFF
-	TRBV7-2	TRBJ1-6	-	TGTGCCAGCAGCAGCCTTACAGGGTTTAATTCACCCCTCCACTTT	CASSSLTGFNSPLHF
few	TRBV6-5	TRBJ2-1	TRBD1	TGTGCCAGCAGTAGGGACAGGGGGAATGAGCAGTTCTTC	CASSRDRGNEQFF
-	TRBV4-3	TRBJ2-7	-	TGCGCCAGCAGCCAAGATCGTGCCAACTACGAGCAGTACTTC	CASSQDRANYEQYF